This T cell receptor (beta chain) was sequenced in a study of cytomegalovirus exposure and HLA in healthy donors. At sampling all donors were nominally healthy, likely with unrecorded immune exposures. The primer mix had 60 Vbeta and 13 Jbeta primers. The protocol was immunoSEQ multiplex PCR, while the TCRdb copy is restricted to in-frame clones and leaves out a portion. The sample comprises over 150,000 clones, under 80% of which are singletons, and about 13% rests with the top ten. V gave up 10 bases and J gave up 5 bases, with 14 bases separating them. This CDR3 is built from 12 residues. Per germline, CDR1 SGDLS and CDR2 YYNGEE.

This clonotype was obtained from a woman between 50 and 59 years old in good health and CMV-seropositive. Sequenced: PBMCs. The chain employs TRBV9 and TRBJ2-3; D might be TRBD1 (5 bases). The CDR3 spells CASGAPGDTQYF. CDR3 in DNA: TGTGCCTCTGGGGCCCCCGGAGATACGCAGTATTTT.